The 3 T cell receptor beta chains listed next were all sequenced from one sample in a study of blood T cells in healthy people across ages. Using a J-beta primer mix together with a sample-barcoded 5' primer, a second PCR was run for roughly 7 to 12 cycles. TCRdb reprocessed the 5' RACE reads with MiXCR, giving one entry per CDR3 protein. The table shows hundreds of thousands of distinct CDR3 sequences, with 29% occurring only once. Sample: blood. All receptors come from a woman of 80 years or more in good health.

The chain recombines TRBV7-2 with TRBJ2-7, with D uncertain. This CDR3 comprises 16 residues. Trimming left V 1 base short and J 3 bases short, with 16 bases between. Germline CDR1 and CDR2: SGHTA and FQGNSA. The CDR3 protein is CASSLESRSRYYEQYF. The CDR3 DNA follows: TGTGCCAGCAGCTTAGAGTCCAGATCTCGTTACTACGAGCAGTACTTC.

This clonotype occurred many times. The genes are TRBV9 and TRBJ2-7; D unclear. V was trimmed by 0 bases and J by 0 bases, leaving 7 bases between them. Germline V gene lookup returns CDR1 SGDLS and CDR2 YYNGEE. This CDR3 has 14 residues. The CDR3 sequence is CASSVGHTSYEQYF. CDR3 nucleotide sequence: TGTGCCAGCAGCGTAGGACACACCTCCTACGAGCAGTACTTC.

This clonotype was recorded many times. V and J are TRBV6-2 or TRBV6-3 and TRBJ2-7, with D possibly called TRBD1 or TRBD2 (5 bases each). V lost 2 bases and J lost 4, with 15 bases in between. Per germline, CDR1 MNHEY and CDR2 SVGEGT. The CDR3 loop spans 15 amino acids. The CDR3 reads CASSYDEGRRYEQYF. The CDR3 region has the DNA TGTGCCAGCAGTTACGATGAGGGACGGCGATACGAGCAGTACTTC.